The 31 T cell receptor beta chains below come from one sample, sequenced in a study of blood T cell repertoires in COVID-19. Only in-frame clones appear in the TCRdb table, and some are missing; sequencing was by immunoSEQ multiplex PCR. The sample shows about 75,000 clones, under 90% of them seen only once. The sample comprised peripheral blood. The receptors derive from a human donor in a cohort sampled during active COVID-19.

This sequence joins TRBV18 and TRBJ2-7, with D perhaps matching TRBD1 (5 bases). CDR3 size: 15 residues. Trimming cost V 3 bases and J 0 bases, with 12 bases left between them. Germline values: CDR1 KGHSH, CDR2 LQKENI. The CDR3 spells CASSPKGPGSYEQYF. CDR3 sequence (DNA): TGTGCCAGCTCACCCAAGGGGCCTGGCTCCTACGAGCAGTACTTC.

V is TRBV5-6 and J is TRBJ2-5; D might be TRBD1 (6 bases). V was shortened by 5 bases and J by 5 bases, with 19 bases between the two germline ends. The CDR3 contains 15 residues. Germline CDR1 is SGHDT and CDR2 is YYEEEE. CDR3 bases: TGTGCCAGCAGAATGAGAGGGACACCCCGGGAGACCCAGTACTTC. This encodes CASRMRGTPRETQYF.

The V and J genes are TRBV6-2 or TRBV6-3 and TRBJ2-7; 7 nucleotides agree with TRBD2. CDR3 length: 13 residues. The trim removed 5 bases at V and 11 bases at J, leaving 12 bases unmatched. The germline V gene has CDR1 MNHEY and CDR2 SVGEGT. The CDR3 nucleotides read TGTGCCAGCAGTGCTCAAGAGGGGCTAGCGGAGTACTTC. As protein: CASSAQEGLAEYF.

Here the CDR3 DNA reads TGCGCCAGCAGCCAAGAGGGAGGGAATTCACCCCTCCACTTT. Protein sequence: CASSQEGGNSPLHF. The chain uses TRBV4-1 and TRBJ1-6; D gene unclear. V lost 0 bases and J lost 7, with 7 bases in between. The CDR3 contains 14 residues. Germline CDR1 reads MGHRA; CDR2 reads YSYEKL.

V usage is TRBV30 and J usage is TRBJ2-3, with TRBD1 identical over 12 bases. The CDR3 has 14 residues. The V and J ends lost 8 bases and 6 bases, in that order; junction bases with no gene match: 9. Germline assignment: CDR1 GTSNPN and CDR2 SVGIG (reference sequence). CDR3 coding DNA: TGTGCCCGTTTCCGGGACAGGGGGCGGGATACGCAGTATTTT. Its protein product is CARFRDRGRDTQYF. Using reference TRBV30 and TRBJ2-3 for the parts outside the CDR3, the full variable domain is SQTIHQWPATLVQPVGSPLSLECTVEGTSNPNLYWYRQAAGRGLQLLFYSVGIGQISSEVPQNLSASRPQDRQFILSSKKLLLSDSGFYLCARFRDRGRDTQYFGPGTRLTVL.

The gene calls are TRBV6-5 and TRBJ1-4; 8 bases fit TRBD1. The length of the CDR3 is 14 residues. J was trimmed by 8 bases and V by 6 bases; bases with no gene match: 8. The germline CDR1 and CDR2 sequences are MNHEY and SVGAGI. For the CDR3, the DNA is TGTGCCAGCAGCGACAGGGGAAGGGGGGAAAAACTGTTTTTT. It yields the protein CASSDRGRGEKLFF.

CDR3 sequence (DNA): TGTGCCAGCAGTGATGACGCGGGACAGGGTGCGCGCACCATATATTTT. Its translation is CASSDDAGQGARTIYF. The chain employs TRBV25-1 and TRBJ1-3, with 9 bases aligning to TRBD1. Trimming removed 3 bases from V and 9 bases from J; junction bases left unmatched: 12. CDR3 length equals 16 residues. Per the germline V gene, CDR1 is MGHDK and CDR2 is SYGVNS.

This chain joins TRBV6-5 and TRBJ1-5; D unclear. Trimming removed 6 bases at V and 1 base at J, with 7 bases between. CDR1 and CDR2 (germline): MNHEY, SVGAGI. This CDR3 has 13 residues. CDR3 DNA: TGTGCCAGCAGCCCCGAGAGCAATCAGCCCCAGCATTTT. Its translation: CASSPESNQPQHF.

This chain joins TRBV7-2 and TRBJ1-5; 8 positions agree with TRBD1. The CDR3 length is 13 residues. The junction had 2 bases not matched to a gene; V was cut back by 3 bases and J by 7 bases. Germline V CDR1 and CDR2: SGHTA, FQGNSA. CDR3 nucleotides: TGTGCCAGCAGCTTGACAGGGGAACAGCCCCAGCATTTT. Encoded protein: CASSLTGEQPQHF.

The V gene is TRBV4-3, the J gene TRBJ2-5, with 8 nucleotides matching TRBD1. This CDR3 region has 16 residues. Losses at the gene ends were 3 bases for V and 3 bases for J; bases not matched to a gene: 9. CDR1 and CDR2 from the germline V gene are LGHNA and YSLEER. In DNA form, the CDR3 reads TGCGCCAGCAGCCAGAACCGGGACAGGACAAAAGAGACCCAGTACTTC. Translation: CASSQNRDRTKETQYF.

V and J are TRBV3-1 (or the pseudogene TRBV3-2) and TRBJ2-5, with 12 bases lining up with TRBD2. The V segment lost 4 bases and the J segment 4 bases; nucleotides outside the gene matches: 1. The CDR3 consists of 14 residues. Germline CDR1 is LGHDT and CDR2 is YNNKEL (reference sequence). CDR3 DNA sequence: TGTGCCAGCAGCCCGACTAGCGGGGGAGAGACCCAGTACTTC. Protein product: CASSPTSGGETQYF.

The chain combines TRBV21-1 with TRBJ2-1; the table's D call, TRBD2, has no DNA check behind it. TRBV21-1 represents a pseudogene. The CDR3 totals 18 residues. CDR3 region: CASSKGGKGTSGSFEQFF. Written as DNA, the CDR3 is TGTGCCAGCAGCAAAGGGGGCAAGGGGACTAGCGGGAGTTTTGAGCAGTTCTTC.

The V call is TRBV10-2, the J call TRBJ1-1; the D gene is possibly TRBD1 (5 bases). The ends were cut back, 6 bases at V and 9 bases at J, with 17 bases in the middle. Looked up from germline, CDR1 is WSHSY and CDR2 is SAAADI. CDR3 length: 13 amino acids. The DNA for the CDR3 is TGCGCCAGCAGGGACATGCTTGAAAGTCAAGCTTTCTTT. It yields the protein CASRDMLESQAFF.

J is TRBJ1-5 and V is TRBV18, with 7 bases matching TRBD1. The J segment lost 3 bases and the V segment lost 4 bases, leaving 6 bases of the junction unmatched. The CDR3 is made up of 15 amino acids. CDR1 and CDR2 (germline): KGHSH, LQKENI. For the CDR3, the DNA is TGTGCCAGCTCACGAGAGACAGGGAACAATCAGCCCCAGCATTTT. Translation: CASSRETGNNQPQHF.

This clone was counted a single time. This chain uses TRBV5-8 with TRBJ2-5; D gene unclear. CDR3 length: 15 amino acids. V dropped 0 bases and J dropped 4 bases, with 13 bases sitting between them. Germline CDR1 is SGHTS and CDR2 is YDEGEE. CDR3 nucleotide sequence: TGTGCCAGCAGCTTGGCCATGGGCTATGGAGAGACCCAGTACTTC. Protein sequence: CASSLAMGYGETQYF. The variable domain in full, completed from reference TRBV5-8 and TRBJ2-5, reads EAGVTQSPTHLIKTRGQQATLRCSPISGHTSVYWYQQALGLGLQFLLWYDEGEERNRGNFPPRFSGRQFPNYSSELNVNALELEDSALYLCASSLAMGYGETQYFGPGTRLLVL.

The chain uses TRBV19 and TRBJ2-7; possible D gene TRBD2, 6 bases. The CDR3 extends over 15 amino acids. Trimming shortened V by 1 base and J by 1 base, and 11 bases separated the two germline ends. The germline gives CDR1 LNHDA, CDR2 SQIVND (reference sequence). CDR3 sequence (DNA): TGTGCCAGTAGTATAGGCGGGACGGGGTCCTACGAGCAGTACTTC. Its protein is CASSIGGTGSYEQYF. Filled out from reference TRBV19 and TRBJ2-7, the complete variable domain reads DGGITQSPKYLFRKEGQNVTLSCEQNLNHDAMYWYRQDPGQGLRLIYYSQIVNDFQKGDIAEGYSVSREKKESFPLTVTSAQKNPTAFYLCASSIGGTGSYEQYFGPGTRLTVT.

V gene TRBV7-2 combines with J gene TRBJ2-5, with 10 bases lining up with TRBD2. The CDR3 length is 16 residues. The germline V gene encodes CDR1 SGHTA and CDR2 FQGNSA. Trimming removed 1 base from V and 1 base from J; junction bases left unmatched: 3. The chain's CDR3 is CASSLVGLATQETQYF. CDR3 bases: TGTGCCAGCAGCTTAGTGGGACTAGCGACCCAAGAGACCCAGTACTTC.

The chain has TRBV19 and TRBJ2-2; 8 bases fit TRBD1. Looked up from germline, CDR1 is LNHDA and CDR2 is SQIVND (reference sequence). The CDR3 extends over 14 amino acids. V shed 10 bases and J 4 bases; nucleotides not matched to a gene: 8. The DNA for the CDR3 is TGTGCCACCGCGACAGGGGTTCGCACCGGGGAGCTGTTTTTT. It encodes CATATGVRTGELFF.

The V call is TRBV7-7, the J call TRBJ2-3; 7 bases agree with TRBD1. Germline V gene data show CDR1 as SSHAT and CDR2 as FNYEAQ (reference sequence). There are 12 residues in the CDR3. J gave up 8 bases and V 5 bases, and 4 bases lay outside the gene matches. The CDR3 reads CASSADRVTQYF. The CDR3 region has the DNA TGTGCCAGCAGCGCCGACAGGGTTACGCAGTATTTT.

This chain joins TRBV27 and TRBJ1-6, with D hard to call. The CDR3 is made up of 15 amino acids. From germline, CDR1 is MNHEY and CDR2 SMNVEV (reference sequence). V gave up 0 bases and J gave up 6 bases, with 9 bases separating them. CDR3 amino acids: CASSLSPHANSPLHF. The CDR3 nucleotides are TGTGCCAGCAGTTTATCTCCACACGCTAATTCACCCCTCCACTTT.

Note on this clone: One end of the junction does not line up with germline, which may come from a read error. The chain is built from TRBV11-2 and TRBJ1-1; no firm D call. The CDR3 has 13 residues. Looked up from germline, CDR1 is SGHAT and CDR2 is FQNNGV. CDR3 residues: CASSVDPNTEAFF. The CDR3, as DNA: TGTGCCAGCAGCGTAGACCCAAACACTGAAGCTTTCTTT.

This chain connects TRBV7-8 to TRBJ2-3; TRBD1 aligns across 10 bases. Germline V gene data show CDR1 as SGHVS and CDR2 as FQNEAQ. V was clipped by 5 bases and J by 4 bases; unmatched bases: 9. The CDR3 covers 16 residues. The CDR3: CASSPPGTGVADTQYF. Here the CDR3 DNA reads TGTGCCAGCAGCCCTCCCGGGACAGGGGTCGCAGATACGCAGTATTTT. The full variable domain, rest sourced from reference TRBV7-8 and TRBJ2-3, is GAGVSQSPRYKVAKRGQDVALRCDPISGHVSLFWYQQALGQGPEFLTYFQNEAQLDKSGLPSDRFFAERPEGSVSTLKIQRTQQEDSAVYLCASSPPGTGVADTQYFGPGTRLTVL.

In this sample, this clone turned up once. The V and J genes are TRBV5-4 and TRBJ2-1; 13 bases are shared with TRBD2. The CDR3 runs to 15 residues. Trimming removed 5 bases from V and 7 bases from J; junction bases left unmatched: 6. Germline V lookup: CDR1 SGHNT, CDR2 YYREEE (reference sequence). The CDR3, as DNA: TGTGCCAGCAGACCAGGACTAGCGGGAGCGAATGAGCAGTTCTTC. Protein sequence: CASRPGLAGANEQFF.

CDR3 bases: TGTGCCAGCAAAGGGGACAGGAGCGCCTACAATGAGCAGTTCTTC. This sequence encodes CASKGDRSAYNEQFF. The chain recombines TRBV2 with TRBJ2-1; 8 bases map to TRBD1. From germline, CDR1 is SNHLY and CDR2 FYNNEI. Unmatched junction bases numbered 7, after V lost 7 bases and J lost 2 bases. The CDR3 has 15 residues.

The CDR3 nucleotides read TGTGCCAGCTCTCGACCGGGACGGGGGGAGCAGTTCTTC. Protein sequence: CASSRPGRGEQFF. V and J are TRBV18 and TRBJ2-1; D possibly corresponds to TRBD2 (6 bases). CDR3 length equals 13 residues. Trimming stripped 6 bases from V and 10 bases from J, with 16 bases between. The germline V gene has CDR1 KGHSH and CDR2 LQKENI.

V usage is TRBV5-3 and J usage is TRBJ1-3; TRBD1 agrees at 9 bases. TRBV5-3 qualifies as an ORF whose function is uncertain. The CDR3 spans 17 residues. The ends lost 2 bases at V and 2 bases at J; junction bases unmatched: 8. CDR3 in DNA: TGTGCCAGAAGCTTAGGGGACAGGGAGACGACTGGAAACACCATATATTTT. Its protein is CARSLGDRETTGNTIYF.

This chain joins TRBV28 and TRBJ1-5, with TRBD1 identical over 8 bases. Germline CDR1 reads MDHEN; CDR2 reads SYDVKM. Losses at the gene ends were 3 bases for V and 8 bases for J; bases not matched to a gene: 9. The CDR3 length is 15 residues. The CDR3 DNA reads TGTGCCAGCAGTTTGACAGGGGTAAGTCGTGAGCCCCAGCATTTT. Residues: CASSLTGVSREPQHF. The whole variable domain, remainder taken from reference TRBV28 and TRBJ1-5, is DVKVTQSSRYLVKRTGEKVFLECVQDMDHENMFWYRQDPGLGLRLIYFSYDVKMKEKGDIPEGYSVSREKKERFSLILESASTNQTSMYLCASSLTGVSREPQHFGDGTRLSIL.

The chain combines TRBV28 with TRBJ2-5; 12 bases line up with TRBD1. CDR3 size: 16 residues. V lost 5 bases, J lost 2 bases, and 6 bases stayed unmatched. CDR1 is MDHEN, CDR2 SYDVKM, per germline. The CDR3: CASSMGDRGLQETQYF. As DNA, the CDR3 is TGTGCCAGCAGTATGGGGGACAGGGGGCTGCAAGAGACCCAGTACTTC. Supplemented by reference TRBV28 and TRBJ2-5, the full variable domain reads DVKVTQSSRYLVKRTGEKVFLECVQDMDHENMFWYRQDPGLGLRLIYFSYDVKMKEKGDIPEGYSVSREKKERFSLILESASTNQTSMYLCASSMGDRGLQETQYFGPGTRLLVL.

The chain carries TRBV5-1 and TRBJ2-3; TRBD1 agrees at 7 bases. The junction had 5 bases not matched to a gene; V was cut back by 2 bases and J by 2 bases. The CDR3 spans 15 residues. Germline V gene data show CDR1 as SGHRS and CDR2 as YFSETQ. The CDR3 nucleotides read TGCGCCAGCAGCTTAGAGGGACAGAACACAGATACGCAGTATTTT. Its protein product is CASSLEGQNTDTQYF.

The chain carries TRBV6-6 and TRBJ2-7; D gene ambiguous. V was cut by 6 bases and J by 3 bases, with 6 bases left in between. CDR3 length: 11 residues. Per germline, CDR1 MNHNY and CDR2 SVGAGI (reference sequence). CDR3 coding DNA: TGTGCCAGCAGGGGCCTCTACGAGCAGTACTTC. It codes for CASRGLYEQYF.

The J gene is TRBJ2-2, the V gene TRBV3-1 (or the pseudogene TRBV3-2), with a weak D call TRBD2 (6 bases). The V gene's germline CDR1 is LGHDT and CDR2 YNNKEL (reference sequence). The V end lost 4 bases, the J end lost 7 bases, and 16 bases lay between the germline ends. The CDR3 is 15 amino acids. The CDR3 DNA reads TGTGCCAGCAGCCTCCCCCGGGGGTTCGGCGGGGAGCTGTTTTTT. Translating it yields CASSLPRGFGGELFF.